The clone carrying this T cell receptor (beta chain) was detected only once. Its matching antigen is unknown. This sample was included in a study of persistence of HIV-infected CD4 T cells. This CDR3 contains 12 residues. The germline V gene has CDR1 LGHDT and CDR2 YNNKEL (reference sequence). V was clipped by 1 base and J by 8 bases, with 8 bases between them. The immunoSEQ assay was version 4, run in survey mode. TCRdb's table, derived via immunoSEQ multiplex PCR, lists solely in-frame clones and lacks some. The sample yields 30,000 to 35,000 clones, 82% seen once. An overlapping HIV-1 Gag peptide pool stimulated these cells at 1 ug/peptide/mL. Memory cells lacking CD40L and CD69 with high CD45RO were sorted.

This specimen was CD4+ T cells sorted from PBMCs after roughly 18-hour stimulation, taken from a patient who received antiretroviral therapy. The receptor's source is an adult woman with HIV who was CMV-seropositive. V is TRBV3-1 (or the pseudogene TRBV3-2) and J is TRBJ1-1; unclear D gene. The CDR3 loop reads CASSQVGSEAFF. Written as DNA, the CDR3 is TGTGCCAGCAGCCAAGTAGGCTCGGAAGCTTTCTTT.